This T cell receptor beta chain came from a study of T cell responses to AZD1222 COVID-19 vaccine. Using immunoSEQ multiplex PCR, the repertoire was profiled, and TCRdb retains in-frame clones only, with some absent. The sample contains fewer than 200,000 clones, 88% of which appear only once. Study observations and caveats: Repertoires in all cases were sampled only once the peak T cell response had passed.

Of note for this clone: Antigen unknown.

Sequencing used peripheral blood, obtained 28 days after the second AZD1222 dose. The clonotype was recovered from an adult who received the AZD1222 COVID-19 vaccine.

As DNA, the CDR3 is TGTGCCAGCAGCGTAGCGGGCACCGAGCAGTTCTTC. Encoded protein: CASSVAGTEQFF. This sequence joins TRBV9 and TRBJ2-1; the D is unclear. Trimming took 0 bases from V and 10 from J, leaving 8 bases between them. CDR3 length: 12 amino acids. Germline V gene lookup returns CDR1 SGDLS and CDR2 YYNGEE. The full variable domain, completed using reference TRBV9 and TRBJ2-1, is DSGVTQTPKHLITATGQRVTLRCSPRSGDLSVYWYQQSLDQGLQFLIQYYNGEERAKGNILERFSAQQFPDLHSELNLSSLELGDSALYFCASSVAGTEQFFGPGTRLTVL.